This T cell receptor beta chain stems from a study of blood T cell repertoires in COVID-19. Overall study: The samples span acute and convalescent COVID-19 from the United States, Italy and Spain. Sources were T cells, B-cell-depleted T cells, or PBMCs; the material itself was cDNA or gDNA.

Germline values: CDR1 SEHNR, CDR2 FQNEAQ (reference sequence). Trimming took 5 bases from V and 3 from J; bases not matched to a gene: 6. This CDR3 spans 14 amino acids. As originally analysed: Estimated nucleated cell counts came from reference gene primer amplification. Sequenced by immunoSEQ multiplex PCR; TCRdb stores in-frame clones only, minus some. That table furnishes V, J and clone size, whereas the DNA furnished D and trimming. The sample has tens of thousands of clones, approximately 92% seen once. The source of this sequence is a woman in her sixties with active COVID-19. V is TRBV7-9 and J is TRBJ2-7, with TRBD1 matching 8 bases. The sequenced sample consisted of peripheral blood. The CDR3: CASSRQGPDYEQYF. The DNA for the CDR3 is TGTGCCAGCAGCCGACAGGGGCCCGACTACGAGCAGTACTTC.